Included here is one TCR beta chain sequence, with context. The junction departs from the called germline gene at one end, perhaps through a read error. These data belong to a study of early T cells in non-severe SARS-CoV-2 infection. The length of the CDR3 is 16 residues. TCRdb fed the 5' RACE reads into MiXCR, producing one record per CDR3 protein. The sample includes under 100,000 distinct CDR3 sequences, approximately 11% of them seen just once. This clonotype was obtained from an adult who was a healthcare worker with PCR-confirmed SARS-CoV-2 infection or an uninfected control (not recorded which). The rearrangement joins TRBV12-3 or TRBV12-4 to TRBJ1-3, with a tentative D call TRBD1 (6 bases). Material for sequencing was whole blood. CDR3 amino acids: CASSSGQRSSENTIYF. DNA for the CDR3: TGTGCCAGCAGTTCAGGACAGCGCTCCTCTGAAAACACCATATATTTT.